This T cell receptor beta chain is drawn from a study of cytomegalovirus exposure and HLA in healthy donors. The study, taken as a whole, reports: Cytomegalovirus-associated TCR beta chains were listed, numbering some 170. No immune exposure information besides CMV serostatus was available. Exclusion applied to some V segments, including TRBV6-2 and TRBV6-3, as they were indistinguishable. Researchers reported in a later analysis that a missense DCLRE1C variant was tied to TCR beta V- and J-gene trimming.

Comment on this clone: Its specificity is unknown.

The PCR made use of 60 Vbeta and 13 Jbeta primers. Assay: immunoSEQ multiplex PCR; the TCRdb copy retains only in-frame clones and omits some. The sample contains approximately 160,000 clones, over 60% of which appear only once. This CDR3 is built from 18 residues. From germline, CDR1 is MDHEN and CDR2 SYDVKM. Trimming removed 5 bases from V and 3 bases from J; junction bases left unmatched: 14. This TCR derives from a woman between 25 and 40 years old in good health and CMV-seronegative. Sequenced material: PBMCs. The gene calls are TRBV28 and TRBJ2-3; TRBD1 agrees at 10 bases. CDR3 loop: CASSGRSGTGVITDTQYF. Written as DNA, the CDR3 is TGTGCCAGCAGTGGGCGCTCCGGGACAGGGGTCATTACAGATACGCAGTATTTT.